This T cell receptor (beta chain) was sequenced in a study of molecular identifiers for immune sequencing clone quantification. Study context: Replicates split RNA from about 20,000 or 100,000 naive CD8 cells five ways, and the researchers sequenced four portions. Study results and limitations: Beyond 20 RNA copies, clones held over 98% of effector molecules, compared with under 1% in naive cells.

In regard to this clonotype: The antigen is not known.

Trimming took 3 bases from V and 2 from J; bases not matched to a gene: 16. The V gene's germline CDR1 is DFQATT and CDR2 SNEGSKA (reference sequence). This CDR3 comprises 18 residues. TCRdb ran MiXCR on the PCR reads and lists one entry per CDR3 protein. This table holds roughly 320,000 distinct CDR3 sequences, roughly 24% found once. This TCR was sampled from a human donor in good health. Some libraries in this study had Jurkat cell RNA spiked in. The chain uses TRBV20-1 and TRBJ2-7, with 10 bases lining up with TRBD2. The specimen was naive CD8+ T cells from blood, with Jurkat cell RNA spiked in. This sample's subset: FACS-sorted CD8+CD4-CCR7+CD45RA+ naive T cells. This CDR3 reads CSARGGGTSVIGPYEQYF. The CDR3 DNA follows: TGCAGTGCTAGGGGAGGGGGGACTAGCGTGATTGGTCCCTACGAGCAGTACTTC.